The T cell receptor beta chain described here comes from a study of T-cell reconstitution after alpha-beta-depleted transplantation in children. The V end was cut by 0 bases, the J end by 7 bases, with 10 bases between. This CDR3 region has 14 residues. Germline CDR1 SGHDN, CDR2 FVKESK. Molecular barcoding with unique molecular identifiers was used for the TCRbeta library. TCRdb re-called the PCR reads with MiXCR, one entry per CDR3 protein. The sample has hundreds of thousands of distinct CDR3 sequences; 10% to 15% are singletons. On this clonotype itself: Its antigen is not known.

Study observations and caveats: Where alpha-beta T cells came from about two months after transplant was reportedly several hundred expanded graft clones. Recipient T cells and thymic progenitors that survived were the source of the high TCRbeta diversity seen at day 60 in some patients. Newly generated T cells supplied most T-cell counts and diversity one year post-transplant.

The TCR was taken from a male patient younger than 18 who had a stem cell transplant for acute myeloid leukemia, so the T cells may come from the graft donor. Here the sequenced sample was PBMCs, mostly from graft donor cells, taken 360 days after TCRalphabeta/CD19-depleted stem cell transplant. The chain carries TRBV14 and TRBJ2-1, with a weak D call TRBD2 (5 bases). The CDR3 DNA sequence: TGTGCCAGCAGCCAAGAACTGAGGAGGAATGAGCAGTTCTTC. As protein: CASSQELRRNEQFF.